These 26 T cell receptor beta chains were sequenced from one sample in a study of blood T cell repertoires in COVID-19. This table comes from immunoSEQ multiplex PCR, and its TCRdb copy is limited to in-frame clones, with some not included. The data show some 150,000 clones, over 65% seen once. The material sequenced was peripheral blood. The receptors originated from a human donor in a cohort sampled during active COVID-19.

The chain uses TRBV2 and TRBJ2-3; 11 bases agree with TRBD2. This CDR3 has 16 residues. Germline CDR1 and CDR2: SNHLY and FYNNEI. Germline trimming cut 7 bases from V and 2 bases from J; bases unmatched to any gene: 8. CDR3 protein: CASIPGLAAPTDTQYF. In DNA, the CDR3 is TGTGCCAGCATCCCGGGACTAGCGGCCCCCACAGATACGCAGTATTTT.

The chain uses TRBV5-1 and TRBJ1-3; no definite D call. Per the germline V gene, CDR1 is SGHRS and CDR2 is YFSETQ. The CDR3 is 17 residues long. Trimming cost V 3 bases and J 0 bases, with 16 bases left between them. The CDR3 loop is CASSSEGGVSSGNTIYF. The CDR3 coding sequence is TGCGCCAGCAGCTCGGAGGGTGGAGTTTCCTCTGGAAACACCATATATTTT. Drawing the rest from reference TRBV5-1 and TRBJ1-3, the complete variable domain is KAGVTQTPRYLIKTRGQQVTLSCSPISGHRSVSWYQQTPGQGLQFLFEYFSETQRNKGNFPGRFSGRQFSNSRSEMNVSTLELGDSALYLCASSSEGGVSSGNTIYFGEGSWLTVV.

CDR3 bases: TGCGCCAGCAGCTTGTCGGGCAGGGGGCTCAAGAACACTGAAGCTTTCTTT. Protein sequence: CASSLSGRGLKNTEAFF. The chain is built from TRBV5-1 and TRBJ1-1, with 8 bases that match TRBD1. The junction had 9 bases not matched to a gene; V was cut back by 1 base and J by 1 base. Germline CDR1 and CDR2: SGHRS and YFSETQ. The CDR3 spans 17 residues.

J is TRBJ2-1 and V is TRBV7-3; 8 bases are shared with TRBD1. J was trimmed by 7 bases and V by 2 bases; bases with no gene match: 7. Germline V gene data show CDR1 as SGHTA and CDR2 as FQGTGA. The CDR3 totals 15 residues. The CDR3 region has the DNA TGTGCCAGCAGCTTACAGGGGGCGCAGTGGAATGAGCAGTTCTTC. Translation gives CASSLQGAQWNEQFF.

The chain carries TRBV9 and TRBJ2-7, with a possible D match to TRBD2 (6 bases). Germline CDR1 and CDR2: SGDLS and YYNGEE. Trimming left V 4 bases short and J 2 bases short, with 16 bases between. CDR3 length: 15 amino acids. CDR3 bases: TGTGCCAGCAGCCCCAGTAAAGCGGGCACCTACGAGCAGTACTTC. Residues: CASSPSKAGTYEQYF.

The CDR3 sequence is CASSPYMGGSNEQYF. CDR3 DNA: TGTGCCAGCAGCCCTTATATGGGGGGAAGTAACGAGCAGTACTTC. The chain joins TRBV28 to TRBJ2-7, with D possibly matching TRBD2 (6 bases). The CDR3 totals 15 residues. The V gene's germline CDR1 is MDHEN and CDR2 SYDVKM. Between the trimmed V and J ends, which lost 6 bases and 5 bases, there was a span of 20 bases.

This chain links TRBV2 with TRBJ2-7, with 11 nucleotides matching TRBD2. The germline V gene encodes CDR1 SNHLY and CDR2 FYNNEI. The length of the CDR3 is 15 residues. V was clipped by 6 bases and J by 2 bases; unmatched bases: 6. CDR3 DNA sequence: TGTGCCAGCAGATCGACTAGCGGGGACACCTACGAGCAGTACTTC. As protein: CASRSTSGDTYEQYF.

The genes are TRBV15 and TRBJ1-4, with D uncertain. This CDR3 region has 16 residues. V lost 0 bases to trimming and J lost 7 bases, with 15 bases between them. The V gene's germline CDR1 is LNHNV and CDR2 YYDKDF (reference sequence). In nucleotides, the CDR3 is TGTGCCACCAGCAGAGATCCCGGGAGCGGTGGTGAAAAACTGTTTTTT. This encodes CATSRDPGSGGEKLFF.

The CDR3 region is CASSPETNEQYV. The DNA of the CDR3 is TGTGCCAGCAGCCCCGAAACTAACGAGCAGTACGTC. V and J are TRBV5-5 and TRBJ2-7, with no clear D. The germline V gene has CDR1 SGHKS and CDR2 YYEKEE (reference sequence). CDR3 length: 12 amino acids. V lost 4 bases to trimming and J lost 5 bases, with 10 bases between them.

The chain recombines TRBV12-3 or TRBV12-4 with TRBJ2-1; no reliable D call. Trimming left V 2 bases short and J 5 bases short, with 7 bases between. The CDR3 totals 13 residues. The CDR3 nucleotides are TGTGCCAGCAGTTTAAACTCTGACAATGAGCAGTTCTTC. Translating gives CASSLNSDNEQFF.

The gene calls are TRBV19 and TRBJ2-1; 9 nucleotides agree with TRBD2. Germline V CDR1 and CDR2: LNHDA, SQIVND (reference sequence). J was trimmed by 8 bases and V by 3 bases; bases with no gene match: 8. The length of the CDR3 is 15 residues. CDR3 sequence: CASSIIAGVMDEQFF. The CDR3, as DNA: TGTGCCAGTAGTATTATAGCGGGAGTCATGGATGAGCAGTTCTTC.

This rearrangement joins TRBV9 to TRBJ2-3; 8 bases agree with TRBD1. The CDR3 contains 15 residues. Germline assignment: CDR1 SGDLS and CDR2 YYNGEE. The V and J ends lost 4 bases and 2 bases, in that order; junction bases with no gene match: 6. The CDR3 loop is CASSSRTGPTDTQYF. In nucleotides, the CDR3 is TGTGCCAGCAGCTCGCGGACAGGGCCCACAGATACGCAGTATTTT.

The CDR3 DNA is TGTGCCAGCACCCTGGGACAGGCCAATGAGCAGTTCTTC. This translates into CASTLGQANEQFF. The chain uses TRBV12-3 or TRBV12-4 and TRBJ2-1; 8 nucleotides agree with TRBD1. Trimming at V came to 7 bases and at J to 6 bases, leaving 5 bases not matched to a gene. The CDR3 runs 13 residues.

The count of this clone is one. The chain employs TRBV5-1 and TRBJ2-5, with D tentatively TRBD1 (6 bases). Germline CDR1 SGHRS, CDR2 YFSETQ. Trimming took 0 bases from V and 1 from J, leaving 13 bases between them. CDR3 length: 16 residues. CDR3 DNA: TGCGCCAGCAGCTTGGCGACAGGCGTAACCCAAGAGACCCAGTACTTC. Its protein is CASSLATGVTQETQYF.

V gene TRBV30 combines with J gene TRBJ2-1; possible D gene TRBD2, 5 bases. The V and J ends lost 5 bases and 6 bases respectively, with 11 bases between them. This CDR3 contains 12 residues. From germline, CDR1 is GTSNPN and CDR2 SVGIG (reference sequence). As DNA, the CDR3 is TGTGCCTGGGACATCCGGGGCAATGAGCAGTTCTTC. Amino acid sequence: CAWDIRGNEQFF. The variable domain in full, completed from reference TRBV30 and TRBJ2-1, reads SQTIHQWPATLVQPVGSPLSLECTVEGTSNPNLYWYRQAAGRGLQLLFYSVGIGQISSEVPQNLSASRPQDRQFILSSKKLLLSDSGFYLCAWDIRGNEQFFGPGTRLTVL.

This chain joins TRBV11-2 and TRBJ2-5; TRBD2 matches at 7 bases. The CDR3 totals 14 residues. Germline CDR1 is SGHAT and CDR2 is FQNNGV. J lost 5 bases, V lost 5 bases, and 8 bases had no gene match. The CDR3 sequence: CASSLQRGRETQYF. For the CDR3, the DNA is TGTGCCAGCAGCCTCCAGCGGGGCCGGGAGACCCAGTACTTC.

The rearrangement links TRBV9 to TRBJ1-1, with D hard to call. Looked up from germline, CDR1 is SGDLS and CDR2 is YYNGEE. Trimming took off 1 base at V and 6 bases at J, with 13 bases between the two ends. This CDR3 is 14 amino acids long. CDR3 DNA sequence: TGTGCCAGCAGCGTACTTACCTCCTCGGCTGAAGCTTTCTTT. Residues: CASSVLTSSAEAFF.

This sequence joins TRBV19 and TRBJ2-3; D is possibly TRBD1 (5 bases). Per the germline V gene, CDR1 is LNHDA and CDR2 is SQIVND (reference sequence). The CDR3 extends over 14 amino acids. V lost 4 bases, J lost 1 base, and 9 bases lay in between. The CDR3 nucleotides are TGTGCCAGTAGTAGTCTAGGGGGCACAGATACGCAGTATTTT. Protein sequence: CASSSLGGTDTQYF.

The chain has TRBV4-1 and TRBJ2-7; no reliable D call. The CDR3 contains 15 residues. Germline V gene lookup returns CDR1 MGHRA and CDR2 YSYEKL. Trimming took off 0 bases at V and 5 bases at J, with 14 bases between the two ends. The chain's CDR3 is CASSQDQVGGNEQYF. The CDR3 nucleotides read TGCGCCAGCAGCCAAGATCAAGTCGGCGGCAACGAGCAGTACTTC.

This clone was recorded a few times. V usage is TRBV6-5 and J usage is TRBJ2-1, with 14 nucleotides matching TRBD2. This CDR3 region has 14 residues. V lost 5 bases, J lost 12 bases, and 6 bases stayed unmatched. From germline, CDR1 is MNHEY and CDR2 SVGAGI. The CDR3 here is CASSPGLAGVGQFF. As DNA, the CDR3 is TGTGCCAGCAGTCCGGGACTAGCGGGAGTTGGGCAGTTCTTC.

This CDR3 is CASSRSPSGLYEQYV. CDR3 bases: TGTGCCAGCTCACGAAGTCCCTCGGGTCTCTACGAGCAGTACGTC. The rearrangement uses TRBV18 and TRBJ2-7; D remains unclear. In germline, CDR1 is KGHSH, CDR2 LQKENI. This CDR3 spans 15 amino acids. V lost 4 bases and J 3 bases, leaving 16 bases between the germline ends.

This chain uses TRBV5-1 with TRBJ1-5; 9 bases are a match to TRBD1. V lost 0 bases and J lost 6; bases outside the gene matches: 4. The CDR3 consists of 15 residues. Germline V gene data show CDR1 as SGHRS and CDR2 as YFSETQ. The DNA of the CDR3 is TGCGCCAGCAGCTTGGGGGACAGGGAGGGTCAGCCCCAGCATTTT. It codes for CASSLGDREGQPQHF.

The V call is TRBV5-1, the J call TRBJ2-7; 9 bases align to TRBD1. The germline CDR1 and CDR2 sequences are SGHRS and YFSETQ. The CDR3 is made up of 15 amino acids. J was trimmed by 0 bases and V by 2 bases; bases with no gene match: 3. CDR3 in amino acids: CASSLPGQGSYEQYF. In DNA form, the CDR3 reads TGCGCCAGCAGCTTACCGGGACAGGGCTCCTACGAGCAGTACTTC.

V and J are TRBV5-1 and TRBJ2-5; 15 bases map to TRBD2. Per germline, CDR1 SGHRS and CDR2 YFSETQ. There are 17 residues in the CDR3. V lost 4 bases to trimming and J lost 5 bases; unmatched junction nucleotides: 9. CDR3 nucleotides: TGCGCCAGCAGCCCCGGACTAGCGGGGGGGCTAGAGGAGACCCAGTACTTC. Translated, it gives CASSPGLAGGLEETQYF.

The rearrangement joins TRBV2 to TRBJ2-3, with D possibly TRBD1 on 5 matching bases. The CDR3 loop spans 15 amino acids. The ends were cut back, 1 base at V and 2 bases at J, with 10 bases in the middle. The V gene's germline CDR1 is SNHLY and CDR2 FYNNEI. The CDR3 coding sequence is TGTGCCAGCAGTGAAGTATCCAGGGTCACAGATACGCAGTATTTT. Protein: CASSEVSRVTDTQYF.

The rearrangement joins TRBV11-3 to TRBJ2-3, with TRBD2 as a possible D gene (5 bases). Germline V gene sequence: CDR1 SGHNT, CDR2 YENEEA. The CDR3 is 14 residues long. V lost 3 bases to trimming and J lost 3 bases, with 10 bases between them. The CDR3 loop reads CASSLGRGTDTQYF. DNA of the CDR3: TGTGCCAGCAGCTTGGGCCGAGGGACAGATACGCAGTATTTT.